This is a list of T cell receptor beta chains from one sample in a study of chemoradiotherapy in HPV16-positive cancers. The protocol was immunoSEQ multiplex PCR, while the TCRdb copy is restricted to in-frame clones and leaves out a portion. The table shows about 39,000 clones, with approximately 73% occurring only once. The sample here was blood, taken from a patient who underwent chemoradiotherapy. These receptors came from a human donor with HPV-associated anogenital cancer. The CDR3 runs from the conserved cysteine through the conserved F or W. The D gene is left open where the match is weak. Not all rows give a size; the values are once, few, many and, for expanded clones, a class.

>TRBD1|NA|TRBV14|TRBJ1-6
CASSQLWGQGNSPLHF
TGTGCCAGCAGCCAATTATGGGGACAGGGAAATTCACCCCTCCACTTT
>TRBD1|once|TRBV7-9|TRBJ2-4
CASSLGDRGAKNIQYF
TGTGCCAGCAGCTTAGGGGACAGGGGCGCCAAAAACATTCAGTACTTC
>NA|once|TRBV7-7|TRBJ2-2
CASSLVPGLENTGELFF
TGTGCCAGCAGCTTAGTACCGGGACTTGAGAACACCGGGGAGCTGTTTTTT
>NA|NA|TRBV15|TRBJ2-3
CATSKQSGDTQYF
TGTGCCACCAGCAAGCAAAGTGGAGATACGCAGTATTTT
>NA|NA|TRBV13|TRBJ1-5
CASSLGGAGQPQHF
TGTGCCAGCAGCTTAGGGGGGGCCGGACAGCCCCAGCATTTT
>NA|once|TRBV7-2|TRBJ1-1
CASSFYRVGTEAFF
TGTGCCAGCAGCTTTTACAGGGTAGGCACTGAAGCTTTCTTT
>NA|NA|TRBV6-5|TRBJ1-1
CASSYGRREMGTEAFF
TGTGCCAGCAGTTACGGACGCAGGGAGATGGGGACTGAAGCTTTCTTT
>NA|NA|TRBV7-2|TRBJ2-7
CASSLAGTSYEQYF
TGTGCCAGCAGCTTAGCCGGGACGTCCTACGAGCAGTACTTC
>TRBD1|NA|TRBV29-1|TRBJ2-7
CSAAGTGSYEQYF
TGCAGCGCGGCCGGGACAGGGTCCTACGAGCAGTACTTC
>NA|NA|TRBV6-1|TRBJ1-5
CASSEGDSNQPQHF
TGTGCCAGCAGTGAAGGGGACAGCAATCAGCCCCAGCATTTT
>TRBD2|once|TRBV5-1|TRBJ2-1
CASSWGVRGEYYNEQFF
TGCGCCAGCAGCTGGGGAGTACGGGGGGAATACTACAATGAGCAGTTCTTC
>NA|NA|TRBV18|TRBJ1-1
CASSPGENTEAFF
TGTGCCAGCTCACCGGGGGAGAACACTGAAGCTTTCTTT
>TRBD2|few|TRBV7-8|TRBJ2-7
CASSPASGGYEQYF
TGTGCCAGCAGCCCGGCCAGCGGGGGATACGAGCAGTACTTC
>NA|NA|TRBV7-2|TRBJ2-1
CASSPGPSYNEQFF
TGTGCCAGCAGCCCCGGGCCCTCCTACAATGAGCAGTTCTTC
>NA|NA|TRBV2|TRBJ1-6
CASSEQGRSNSPLHF
TGTGCCAGCAGTGAACAGGGGCGGAGTAATTCACCCCTCCACTTT
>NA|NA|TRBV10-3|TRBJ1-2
CAILSGSNYGYTF
TGTGCCATCCTTTCGGGATCCAACTATGGCTACACCTTC
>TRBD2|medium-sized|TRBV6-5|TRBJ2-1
CASIGGGAINEQFF
TGTGCCAGCATAGGCGGGGGGGCCATAAATGAGCAGTTCTTC
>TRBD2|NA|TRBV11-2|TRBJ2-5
CASSPGGFQETQYF
TGTGCCAGCAGCCCCGGGGGGTTCCAAGAGACCCAGTACTTC
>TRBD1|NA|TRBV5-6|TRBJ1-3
CASSPLDWTGGGSGNTIYF
TGTGCCAGCAGCCCCTTGGATTGGACAGGGGGCGGCTCGGGAAACACCATATATTTT
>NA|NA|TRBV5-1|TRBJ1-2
CASSFIRGGYGYTF
TGCGCCAGCAGCTTCATAAGGGGGGGATATGGCTACACCTTC
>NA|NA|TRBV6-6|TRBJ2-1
CASSYLGGRGGEQFF
TGTGCCAGCAGTTACCTCGGAGGGCGGGGCGGTGAGCAGTTCTTC
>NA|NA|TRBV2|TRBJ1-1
CASSNTEAFF
TGTGCCAGCTCGAACACTGAAGCTTTCTTT
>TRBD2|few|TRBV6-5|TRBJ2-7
CASSGGYEQYF
TGTGCCAGCAGCGGGGGGTACGAGCAGTACTTC
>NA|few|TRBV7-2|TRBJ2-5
CASSQGAPEGTQYF
TGTGCCAGCAGCCAAGGGGCACCAGAAGGGACCCAGTACTTC
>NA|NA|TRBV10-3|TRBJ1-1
CAISESETLNTEAFF
TGTGCCATCAGTGAGTCCGAGACATTGAACACTGAAGCTTTCTTT
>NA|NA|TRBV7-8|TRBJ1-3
CASSLLRDGNTIYF
TGTGCCAGCAGCCTTTTGAGGGACGGAAACACCATATATTTT
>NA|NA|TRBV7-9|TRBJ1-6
CASNLRLGTAYNSPLHF
TGTGCCAGCAACTTAAGACTCGGGACGGCGTATAATTCACCCCTCCACTTT
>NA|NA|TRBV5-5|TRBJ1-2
CASSSGQAGGILYGYTF
TGTGCCAGCAGCTCCGGCCAGGCCGGCGGGATTCTCTATGGCTACACCTTC
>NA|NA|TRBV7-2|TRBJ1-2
CASSPGSGTPYGYTF
TGTGCCAGCAGCCCGGGTTCGGGGACCCCTTATGGCTACACCTTC
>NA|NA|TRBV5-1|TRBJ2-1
CASGDGQLNNEQFF
TGCGCCAGCGGTGATGGACAGCTAAACAATGAGCAGTTCTTC
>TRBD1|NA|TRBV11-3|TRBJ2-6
CASSLTGVGINSGANVLTF
TGTGCCAGCAGCTTGACAGGGGTAGGGATAAACTCTGGGGCCAACGTCCTGACTTTC
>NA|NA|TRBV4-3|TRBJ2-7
CASSENYPPSYEQYF
TGCGCCAGCAGCGAAAATTACCCGCCCAGTTACGAGCAGTACTTC
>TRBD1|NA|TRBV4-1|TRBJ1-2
CASSSEGGTVLYGYTF
TGCGCCAGCAGCTCGGAGGGCGGGACAGTCCTCTATGGCTACACCTTC
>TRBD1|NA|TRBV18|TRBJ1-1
CASSPQGVDTEAFF
TGTGCCAGCTCACCCCAGGGGGTCGACACTGAAGCTTTCTTT
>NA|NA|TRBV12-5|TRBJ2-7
CASGPRTGSYEQYF
TGTGCTAGTGGTCCCCGGACGGGTTCCTACGAGCAGTACTTC
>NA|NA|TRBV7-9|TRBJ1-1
CASSGGPNAEAFF
TGTGCCAGCAGCGGTGGGCCGAACGCTGAAGCTTTCTTT
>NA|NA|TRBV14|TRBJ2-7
CASSQGREQYF
TGTGCCAGCAGCCAAGGCCGCGAGCAGTACTTC
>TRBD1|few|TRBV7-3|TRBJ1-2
CASSQTPGQGAYGYTF
TGTGCCAGCAGCCAAACCCCGGGACAGGGGGCCTATGGCTACACCTTC
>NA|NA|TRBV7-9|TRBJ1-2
CASSLDIREGDYGYTF
TGTGCCAGCAGCTTAGATATTCGGGAGGGAGACTATGGCTACACCTTC
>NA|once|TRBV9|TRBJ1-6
CASSQQTYNSPLHF
TGTGCCAGCAGCCAACAGACTTATAATTCACCCCTCCACTTT
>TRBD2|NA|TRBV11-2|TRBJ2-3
CASSLAPSSGGAAQYF
TGTGCCAGCAGCTTAGCCCCTTCTAGCGGGGGGGCCGCGCAGTATTTT
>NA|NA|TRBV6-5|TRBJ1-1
CASSRPTGSAFF
TGTGCCAGCAGTCGACCGACAGGATCAGCTTTCTTT
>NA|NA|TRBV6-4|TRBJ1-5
CASSTEMGNQPQHF
TGTGCCAGCAGTACAGAGATGGGCAATCAGCCCCAGCATTTT
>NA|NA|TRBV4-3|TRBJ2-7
CASSQDKAKQYF
TGCGCCAGCAGCCAAGATAAGGCAAAACAGTACTTC
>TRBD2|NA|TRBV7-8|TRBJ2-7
CASSLTSGGLSYEQYF
TGTGCCAGCAGCTTGACTAGCGGGGGTCTCTCCTACGAGCAGTACTTC
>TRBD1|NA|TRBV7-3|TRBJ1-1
CASSFDGRGGKTEAFF
TGTGCCAGCAGCTTTGATGGCAGGGGGGGGAAGACTGAAGCTTTCTTT
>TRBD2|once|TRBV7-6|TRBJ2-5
CASSLEGGRGKETQYF
TGTGCCAGCAGCTTAGAGGGTGGGCGGGGGAAAGAGACCCAGTACTTC
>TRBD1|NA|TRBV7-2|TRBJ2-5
CASSPDRGSEETQYF
TGTGCCAGCAGCCCGGACAGGGGGAGTGAAGAGACCCAGTACTTC
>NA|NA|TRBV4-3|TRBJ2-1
CASSQRLGGSLDEQFF
TGCGCCAGCAGCCAAAGACTGGGAGGTAGCTTGGATGAGCAGTTCTTC
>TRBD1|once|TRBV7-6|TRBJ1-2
CASSLAGTGNYGYTF
TGTGCCAGCAGCTTAGCCGGGACAGGCAATTATGGCTACACCTTC
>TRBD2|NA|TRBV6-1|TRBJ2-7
CASSVAGSTPYEQYF
TGTGCCAGCAGTGTAGCGGGGTCTACGCCCTACGAGCAGTACTTC
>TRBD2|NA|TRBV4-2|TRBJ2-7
CASSRETSRNYEQYF
TGTGCCAGCAGCCGGGAGACTAGCAGAAACTACGAGCAGTACTTC